This T cell receptor (beta chain) originates from a study of blood T cell repertoires in COVID-19. Study context: Researchers got acute and convalescent COVID-19 samples from the United States, Italy and Spain. T cells, B-cell-depleted T cells, or PBMCs provided the cDNA or gDNA that served as material.

The assay was immunoSEQ multiplex PCR, and TCRdb's table has in-frame clones only and misses some. The sample carries roughly 30,000 clones, 70% to 90% recorded once. V shed 7 bases and J shed 3 bases, with 15 bases lying between them. Per germline, CDR1 MNHEY and CDR2 SMNVEV (reference sequence). The CDR3 runs 14 residues. The genes are TRBV27 and TRBJ1-1; D is possibly TRBD1 (5 bases). Sequenced input: peripheral blood. The TCR sequence derives from a man aged 70-80 years with acute or convalescent COVID-19. The CDR3 here is CASNRPGMYTEAFF. CDR3 nucleotides: TGTGCCAGCAACAGGCCAGGCATGTACACTGAAGCTTTCTTT.